This T cell receptor beta chain derives from a study of tumor-infiltrating lymphocytes in oesophageal squamous cell carcinoma. TCRdb independently ran MiXCR on the PCR reads; one entry per CDR3 protein. Altogether roughly 13,000 distinct CDR3 sequences are present, roughly half being singletons, with the ten largest covering 14%. V lost 5 bases to trimming and J lost 0 bases, with 11 bases between them. There are 16 residues in the CDR3. The germline CDR1 and CDR2 sequences are SGHVT and SQSDAQ. The chain is built from TRBV7-4 and TRBJ2-6; weak D call: TRBD1 (6 bases). What was sequenced was normal esophageal tissue next to the tumor. The sequence came from a male donor with esophageal squamous cell carcinoma. This CDR3 reads CASSTPRGSGANVLTF. The CDR3 nucleotides read TGTGCCAGCAGCACCCCCAGGGGCTCTGGGGCCAACGTCCTGACTTTC.